Listed below are T cell receptor beta chains from one sample, sequenced in a study of T cell responses to AZD1222 COVID-19 vaccine. The repertoire was sequenced with immunoSEQ multiplex PCR; TCRdb's copy has only in-frame clones and lacks some. The profile shows some 100,000 clones, 88% of them singletons. The sample consisted of peripheral blood, taken on day 0 of MenACWY control vaccination. The receptors were gathered from an adult in good health. Each CDR3 is given with its conserved first and last residue. Each record gives: clone size, V gene, J gene, D gene, CDR3 protein, CDR3 DNA. D genes are given only for firm matches. Only part of the rows carry a size: once, few, many, or a class if the clone is expanded.

clone_size: NA; v_call: TRBV5-6; j_call: TRBJ1-1; d_call: NA; cdr3_aa: CASSFSTEAFF; cdr3_nt: TGTGCCAGCAGCTTCTCCACTGAAGCTTTCTTT
clone_size: once; v_call: TRBV19; j_call: TRBJ2-3; d_call: NA; cdr3_aa: CASGAGGGSTDTQYF; cdr3_nt: TGTGCCAGTGGTGCGGGTGGCGGAAGCACAGATACGCAGTATTTT
clone_size: NA; v_call: TRBV10-3; j_call: TRBJ1-2; d_call: NA; cdr3_aa: CAISSRPLSGYTF; cdr3_nt: TGTGCCATCAGTTCTCGGCCGCTCTCGGGCTACACCTTC
clone_size: NA; v_call: TRBV6-4; j_call: TRBJ1-1; d_call: NA; cdr3_aa: CASRDNMNTEAFF; cdr3_nt: TGTGCCAGCAGAGATAATATGAACACTGAAGCTTTCTTT
clone_size: few; v_call: TRBV4-3; j_call: TRBJ2-6; d_call: NA; cdr3_aa: CASSQEGSSGANVLTF; cdr3_nt: TGCGCCAGCAGCCAAGAAGGGAGCTCTGGGGCCAACGTCCTGACTTTC
clone_size: NA; v_call: TRBV18; j_call: TRBJ1-2; d_call: NA; cdr3_aa: CASSPPPGMDYGYTF; cdr3_nt: TGTGCCAGCTCACCACCCCCGGGGATGGACTATGGCTACACCTTC
clone_size: NA; v_call: TRBV2; j_call: TRBJ1-4; d_call: NA; cdr3_aa: CASRAGLAGEKLFF; cdr3_nt: TGTGCCAGCAGGGCAGGGCTGGCCGGTGAAAAACTGTTTTTT
clone_size: NA; v_call: TRBV12-3/TRBV12-4; j_call: TRBJ2-1; d_call: NA; cdr3_aa: CASGRQSYNEQFF; cdr3_nt: TGTGCCAGCGGAAGACAGTCCTACAATGAGCAGTTCTTC
clone_size: once; v_call: TRBV4-1; j_call: TRBJ1-4; d_call: TRBD1; cdr3_aa: CASSQWTGIEKLFF; cdr3_nt: TGCGCCAGCAGCCAGTGGACAGGGATTGAAAAACTGTTTTTT
clone_size: once; v_call: TRBV27; j_call: TRBJ1-4; d_call: NA; cdr3_aa: CASADRPTNEKLFF; cdr3_nt: TGTGCCAGCGCCGACAGACCAACTAATGAAAAACTGTTTTTT
clone_size: once; v_call: TRBV2; j_call: TRBJ1-2; d_call: NA; cdr3_aa: CASSELATANYGYTF; cdr3_nt: TGTGCCAGCAGTGAGCTCGCGACAGCTAACTATGGCTACACCTTC
clone_size: NA; v_call: TRBV11-2; j_call: TRBJ2-1; d_call: TRBD1; cdr3_aa: CASSLDSTGAIYNEQFF; cdr3_nt: TGTGCCAGCAGCTTAGATTCGACAGGGGCGATCTACAATGAGCAGTTCTTC
clone_size: NA; v_call: TRBV7-2; j_call: TRBJ1-6; d_call: NA; cdr3_aa: CASSPRPLRNSPLHF; cdr3_nt: TGTGCCAGCAGCCCCCGACCTCTCCGTAATTCACCCCTCCACTTT
clone_size: NA; v_call: TRBV10-3; j_call: TRBJ1-2; d_call: NA; cdr3_aa: CAISARQNFNYGYTF; cdr3_nt: TGTGCCATCAGTGCCCGACAGAACTTTAACTATGGCTACACCTTC
clone_size: NA; v_call: TRBV5-1; j_call: TRBJ2-5; d_call: NA; cdr3_aa: CASSYDQVAWETQYF; cdr3_nt: TGCGCCAGCAGCTACGACCAAGTCGCGTGGGAGACCCAGTACTTC
clone_size: NA; v_call: TRBV12-3/TRBV12-4; j_call: TRBJ1-5; d_call: NA; cdr3_aa: CASSPRLQPQHF; cdr3_nt: TGTGCCAGCAGTCCCCGACTTCAGCCCCAGCATTTT
clone_size: NA; v_call: TRBV4-1; j_call: TRBJ2-7; d_call: NA; cdr3_aa: CASSQVGAYEQYF; cdr3_nt: TGCGCCAGCAGCCAAGTTGGGGCCTACGAGCAGTACTTC
clone_size: NA; v_call: TRBV6-5; j_call: TRBJ2-2; d_call: NA; cdr3_aa: CASSYTQGATGELFF; cdr3_nt: TGTGCCAGCAGTTATACACAGGGTGCCACCGGGGAGCTGTTTTTT
clone_size: once; v_call: TRBV28; j_call: TRBJ2-7; d_call: NA; cdr3_aa: CASRKTDNAYEQYF; cdr3_nt: TGTGCCAGCAGAAAAACAGATAATGCCTACGAGCAGTACTTC
clone_size: NA; v_call: TRBV19; j_call: TRBJ2-3; d_call: NA; cdr3_aa: CASSKIPGRTTDTQYF; cdr3_nt: TGTGCCAGTAGTAAAATTCCGGGACGGACCACAGATACGCAGTATTTT
clone_size: NA; v_call: TRBV4-2; j_call: TRBJ1-1; d_call: NA; cdr3_aa: CASSQVAQGKVTEAFF; cdr3_nt: TGTGCCAGCAGCCAAGTCGCCCAGGGAAAGGTCACTGAAGCTTTCTTT
clone_size: NA; v_call: TRBV11-2; j_call: TRBJ2-5; d_call: TRBD1; cdr3_aa: CASSLVLDRVETQYF; cdr3_nt: TGTGCCAGCAGCTTAGTTTTGGACAGGGTGGAGACCCAGTACTTC
clone_size: once; v_call: TRBV29-1; j_call: TRBJ1-1; d_call: NA; cdr3_aa: CSLNRAVNTEAFF; cdr3_nt: TGCAGCTTAAACAGGGCCGTCAACACTGAAGCTTTCTTT
clone_size: NA; v_call: TRBV7-8; j_call: TRBJ2-1; d_call: TRBD1; cdr3_aa: CASSSGTGASYNEQFF; cdr3_nt: TGTGCCAGCAGCTCCGGGACAGGGGCCTCCTACAATGAGCAGTTCTTC
clone_size: NA; v_call: TRBV5-6; j_call: TRBJ1-1; d_call: NA; cdr3_aa: CASSLRQVEAFF; cdr3_nt: TGTGCCAGCAGCTTAAGACAGGTCGAAGCTTTCTTT
clone_size: NA; v_call: TRBV6-2/TRBV6-3; j_call: TRBJ1-5; d_call: TRBD1; cdr3_aa: CASSYRPGTGSNQPQHF; cdr3_nt: TGTGCCAGCAGTTACCGTCCCGGGACAGGGAGCAATCAGCCCCAGCATTTT
clone_size: once; v_call: TRBV27; j_call: TRBJ2-7; d_call: NA; cdr3_aa: CASSFYAGTYEQYF; cdr3_nt: TGTGCCAGCAGTTTTTATGCAGGTACCTACGAGCAGTACTTC
clone_size: once; v_call: TRBV28; j_call: TRBJ1-4; d_call: NA; cdr3_aa: CASSYRLPTREKLFF; cdr3_nt: TGTGCCAGCAGTTACCGACTCCCAACCCGCGAAAAACTGTTTTTT
clone_size: NA; v_call: TRBV24-1; j_call: TRBJ2-5; d_call: TRBD1; cdr3_aa: CATYGTGTGGLETQYF; cdr3_nt: TGTGCCACCTATGGTACCGGGACAGGGGGCTTAGAGACCCAGTACTTC
clone_size: NA; v_call: TRBV7-2; j_call: TRBJ1-6; d_call: TRBD1; cdr3_aa: CASSKSGTGVPPLHF; cdr3_nt: TGTGCCAGCAGCAAATCCGGGACAGGGGTGCCACCCCTCCACTTT
clone_size: few; v_call: TRBV6-2/TRBV6-3; j_call: TRBJ2-1; d_call: TRBD1; cdr3_aa: CASSAEDRWDENEQFF; cdr3_nt: TGTGCCAGCAGCGCGGAGGACAGGTGGGATGAAAATGAGCAGTTCTTC
clone_size: NA; v_call: TRBV11-3; j_call: TRBJ1-1; d_call: NA; cdr3_aa: CASSNIQGENTEAFF; cdr3_nt: TGTGCCAGCAGCAACATTCAGGGAGAGAACACTGAAGCTTTCTTT
clone_size: NA; v_call: TRBV6-5; j_call: TRBJ1-1; d_call: NA; cdr3_aa: CASSYAQNTEAFF; cdr3_nt: TGTGCCAGCAGTTACGCCCAGAACACTGAAGCTTTCTTT
clone_size: NA; v_call: TRBV5-6; j_call: TRBJ2-3; d_call: NA; cdr3_aa: CASSLIRVGGDTQYF; cdr3_nt: TGTGCCAGCAGCTTGATTCGGGTAGGGGGAGATACGCAGTATTTT
clone_size: NA; v_call: TRBV7-2; j_call: TRBJ2-5; d_call: TRBD2; cdr3_aa: CASSSVPTSGGVETQYF; cdr3_nt: TGTGCCAGCAGCTCAGTCCCTACAAGCGGGGGAGTGGAGACCCAGTACTTC